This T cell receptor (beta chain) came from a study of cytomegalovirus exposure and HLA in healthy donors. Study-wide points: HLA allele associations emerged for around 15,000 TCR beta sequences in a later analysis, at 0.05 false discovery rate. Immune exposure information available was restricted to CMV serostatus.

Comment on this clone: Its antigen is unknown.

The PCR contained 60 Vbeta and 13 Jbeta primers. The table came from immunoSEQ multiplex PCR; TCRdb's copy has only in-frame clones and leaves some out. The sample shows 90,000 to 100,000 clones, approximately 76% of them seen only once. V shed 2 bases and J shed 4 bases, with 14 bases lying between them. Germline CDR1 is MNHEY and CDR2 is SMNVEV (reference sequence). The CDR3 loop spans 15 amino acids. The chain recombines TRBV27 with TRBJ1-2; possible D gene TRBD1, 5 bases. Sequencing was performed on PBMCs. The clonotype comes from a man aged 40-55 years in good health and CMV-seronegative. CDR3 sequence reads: CASSLTGGGAYGYTF. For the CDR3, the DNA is TGTGCCAGCAGTTTAACGGGCGGGGGAGCCTATGGCTACACCTTC.